Sequencing of this T cell receptor (beta chain) was carried out in a study of T cells in Graves' hyperthyroidism and ophthalmopathy. Study-level results: Ophthalmopathy, which appeared later, was predicted by the model a median about 6 months before onset.

What was amplified from RNA transcripts were TCR beta CDR3 regions. An initial round of RT-PCR targeting the TCR CDR3 relied on the HTBI primer set. MiXCR was run by TCRdb on the multiplex PCR reads, yielding one entry per CDR3 protein. This sample has 350,000 to 400,000 distinct CDR3 sequences, with 15% to 20% found just once. The germline V gene has CDR1 LNHDA and CDR2 SQIVND (reference sequence). The CDR3 contains 15 residues. Worth noting for this clonotype: Its antigen is not known. Germline is not matched at one junction end, which may reflect a read error.

What was sequenced was blood. The V and J genes are TRBV19 and TRBJ2-2; 7 positions match TRBD1. This TCR came from a young woman with Graves' hyperthyroidism. The CDR3 nucleotides read TGTGCCAGTAGTCCCCCGGGACAGCGCTTCGGGGAGCTGTGTTTT. Its translation is CASSPPGQRFGELCF.